The 3 T cell receptor beta chains listed next were all sequenced from one sample in a study of blood T cell repertoires in COVID-19. Generated by immunoSEQ multiplex PCR, the TCRdb table keeps only in-frame clones and is missing some. The table includes about 260,000 clones, about nine tenths detected once. The sample was peripheral blood. Every receptor here comes from a man in his forties who had recovered from COVID-19.

This chain connects TRBV5-6 to TRBJ2-1; 12 bases are a match to TRBD2. J lost 6 bases, V lost 4 bases, and 8 bases had no gene match. The CDR3 sequence is 16 residues long. Per germline, CDR1 SGHDT and CDR2 YYEEEE. The DNA of the CDR3 is TGTGCCAGCAGCCGATACCGACTAGCGGGAGTCAATGAGCAGTTCTTC. It encodes CASSRYRLAGVNEQFF.

The genes are TRBV6-6 and TRBJ1-2; 8 bases match TRBD1. This CDR3 has 13 amino acids. After removal of 6 bases from V and 6 bases from J, the junction contained 6 bases not matched to a gene. The V gene's germline CDR1 is MNHNY and CDR2 SVGAGI (reference sequence). Here the CDR3 reads CASSFGQGDGYTF. The CDR3, as DNA: TGTGCCAGCAGCTTCGGACAGGGTGATGGCTACACCTTC.

V is TRBV11-2 and J is TRBJ1-2, with 7 bases matching TRBD1. CDR1 SGHAT and CDR2 FQNNGV come from the germline V gene. Losses at the gene ends were 6 bases for V and 3 bases for J; bases not matched to a gene: 10. This CDR3 contains 15 residues. As DNA, the CDR3 is TGTGCCAGCAGTAACGGAAGGGGGCTCTACTATGGCTACACCTTC. Its protein is CASSNGRGLYYGYTF.